This T cell receptor beta chain is from a study of blood T cell repertoires in COVID-19. At the level of the study: Whether acute or convalescent, the COVID-19 samples came from the United States, Italy and Spain.

Self-reported history from a screening survey and questionnaire set each donor's cohort. Per the study methods: The assay estimated nucleated cells by amplifying reference gene primers. Profiling relied on immunoSEQ multiplex PCR, and the TCRdb table lists in-frame clones only, not all of them. Clone size and the V and J calls come from that table; the DNA yielded D and trimming. Of approximately 210,000 clones in the sample, under 80% are singletons; the top ten hold roughly 17%. The CDR3 totals 14 residues. V lost 4 bases and J lost 8; bases outside the gene matches: 6. Germline V lookup: CDR1 SGHDN, CDR2 FVKESK.

Sequencing used PBMCs or T cells enriched from blood (not recorded which). The rearrangement links TRBV14 to TRBJ1-4; 8 nucleotides match TRBD1. The source of this sequence is a woman aged 50 to 65 with acute COVID-19. CDR3 sequence (DNA): TGTGCCAGCAGCCCCGGGACAGGCCGGGAAAAACTGTTTTTT. Protein product: CASSPGTGREKLFF. Looking up the rest from reference TRBV14 and TRBJ1-4 gives the full variable domain: EAGVTQFPSHSVIEKGQTVTLRCDPISGHDNLYWYRRVMGKEIKFLLHFVKESKQDESGMPNNRFLAERTGGTYSTLKVQPAELEDSGVYFCASSPGTGREKLFFGSGTQLSVL.